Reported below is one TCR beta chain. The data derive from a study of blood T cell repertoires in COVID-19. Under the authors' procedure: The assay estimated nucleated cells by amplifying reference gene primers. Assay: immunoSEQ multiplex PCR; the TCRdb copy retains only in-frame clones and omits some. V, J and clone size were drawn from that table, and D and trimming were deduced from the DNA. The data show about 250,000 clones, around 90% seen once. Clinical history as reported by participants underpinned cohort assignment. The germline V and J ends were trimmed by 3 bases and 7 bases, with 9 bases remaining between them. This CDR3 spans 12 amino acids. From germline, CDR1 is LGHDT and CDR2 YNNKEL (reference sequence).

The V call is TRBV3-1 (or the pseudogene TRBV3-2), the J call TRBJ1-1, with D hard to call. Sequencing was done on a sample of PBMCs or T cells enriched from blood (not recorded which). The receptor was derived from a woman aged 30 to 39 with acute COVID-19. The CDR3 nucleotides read TGTGCCAGCAGCCATCGTCCGTATGAAGCTTTCTTT. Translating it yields CASSHRPYEAFF.